Below, 19 T cell receptor beta chains from the same sample are listed, as sequenced in a study of blood T cell repertoires in COVID-19. Generated by immunoSEQ multiplex PCR, the TCRdb table keeps only in-frame clones and is missing some. The table includes 110,000 or so clones, 70% to 80% detected once. The sequenced sample consisted of peripheral blood. Receptors were obtained from a man aged 50 to 60 with acute or convalescent COVID-19.

This clone has more than one count but fewer than ten. This chain connects TRBV7-9 to TRBJ1-1; possible D gene TRBD1, 5 bases. This CDR3 region has 14 residues. The germline V and J ends were trimmed by 1 base and 6 bases, with 12 bases remaining between them. In germline, CDR1 is SEHNR, CDR2 FQNEAQ (reference sequence). DNA for the CDR3: TGTGCCAGCAGCTTAGTGACAGTCATCGCTGAAGCTTTCTTT. Translating gives CASSLVTVIAEAFF.

The rearrangement joins TRBV24-1 to TRBJ2-7; TRBD2 aligns across 8 bases. Germline V gene sequence: CDR1 KGHDR, CDR2 SFDVKD. Trimming at V came to 4 bases and at J to 3 bases, leaving 7 bases not matched to a gene. This CDR3 has 15 amino acids. The CDR3 spells CATSEHRLAGYEQYF. Here the CDR3 DNA reads TGTGCCACCAGTGAACATCGGCTAGCGGGCTACGAGCAGTACTTC.

Notes on this clone: One end of the junction fails to match germline, which may point to a read error. The chain has TRBV3-1 (or the pseudogene TRBV3-2) and TRBJ2-7; 8 bases are a match to TRBD1. Germline V gene data show CDR1 as LGHDT and CDR2 as YNNKEL (reference sequence). CDR3 length: 13 residues. This CDR3 reads CASTQGTGGEQYF. For the CDR3, the DNA is TGTGCCAGCACCCAAGGGACAGGCGGCGAGCAGTACTTC.

The genes are TRBV6-4 and TRBJ2-3; a weak D match, TRBD1 (7 bases). Trimming shortened V by 2 bases and J by 3 bases, and 12 bases separated the two germline ends. CDR1 and CDR2 from the germline V gene are MRHNA and SNTAGT. The CDR3 is 15 residues long. The CDR3 DNA is TGTGCCAGCAGTGACCAGGGGGGCGGAACAGATACGCAGTATTTT. Its translation: CASSDQGGGTDTQYF.

The chain employs TRBV25-1 and TRBJ1-1; D call uncertain. This CDR3 contains 14 residues. V was clipped by 2 bases and J by 5 bases, with 12 bases between them. The germline gives CDR1 MGHDK, CDR2 SYGVNS. DNA for the CDR3: TGTGCCAGCAGTGAAGCTTGGGCCTCTACTGAAGCTTTCTTT. Translating it yields CASSEAWASTEAFF.

This rearrangement joins TRBV6-5 to TRBJ1-1; D perhaps matches TRBD1 (5 bases). Germline CDR1 reads MNHEY; CDR2 reads SVGAGI. The CDR3 has 13 residues. V was pared by 5 bases and J by 1 base, with 8 bases between. CDR3 sequence (DNA): TGTGCCAGCAGTAACGACAGGAACACTGAAGCTTTCTTT. Translation gives CASSNDRNTEAFF.

This clone was counted only a few times. This sequence joins TRBV7-9 and TRBJ2-3, with 7 nucleotides matching TRBD2. Germline CDR1 reads SEHNR; CDR2 reads FQNEAQ (reference sequence). V trimming: 4 bases; J trimming: 2 bases; junction bases outside the gene matches: 9. The CDR3 has 16 residues. The CDR3 DNA reads as TGTGCCAGCAGCTCCACCTACGGGGGGAACACAGATACGCAGTATTTT. Its protein is CASSSTYGGNTDTQYF.

The chain is built from TRBV24-1 and TRBJ2-1; D is undetermined. This CDR3 contains 15 residues. Germline V gene lookup returns CDR1 KGHDR and CDR2 SFDVKD. V was trimmed by 1 base and J by 6 bases, leaving 12 bases between them. CDR3 in amino acids: CATSDFSVVANEQFF. The CDR3 DNA follows: TGTGCCACCAGTGATTTTTCCGTGGTGGCCAATGAGCAGTTCTTC.

This clone was picked up one time. The gene calls are TRBV2 and TRBJ2-5; possible D gene TRBD2, 5 bases. The CDR3 is 15 amino acids. V was shortened by 2 bases and J by 2 bases, with 12 bases between the two germline ends. From germline, CDR1 is SNHLY and CDR2 FYNNEI. DNA for the CDR3: TGTGCCAGCAGTGAAATCCGGACTTTGCAAGAGACCCAGTACTTC. Translation: CASSEIRTLQETQYF. The full variable domain, with the rest looked up from reference TRBV2 and TRBJ2-5, is EPEVTQTPSHQVTQMGQEVILRCVPISNHLYFYWYRQILGQKVEFLVSFYNNEISEKSEIFDDQFSVERPDGSNFTLKIRSTKLEDSAMYFCASSEIRTLQETQYFGPGTRLLVL.

V and J are TRBV4-1 and TRBJ2-7; the match to TRBD1 covers 8 bases. The J segment lost 7 bases and the V segment lost 4 bases, leaving 6 bases of the junction unmatched. This CDR3 region has 13 residues. The germline CDR1 and CDR2 sequences are MGHRA and YSYEKL. The CDR3 DNA is TGCGCCAGCAGCCCGGACAGGGTAATGGAGCAGTACTTC. This gives the protein CASSPDRVMEQYF.

This chain links TRBV6-5 with TRBJ1-5; 7 bases map to TRBD1. This CDR3 has 14 amino acids. V shed 2 bases and J 5 bases; nucleotides not matched to a gene: 3. Germline V gene data show CDR1 as MNHEY and CDR2 as SVGAGI. The CDR3, as DNA: TGTGCCAGCAGTTACACAGGGGATGATCAGCCCCAGCATTTT. This encodes CASSYTGDDQPQHF.

This rearrangement joins TRBV7-3 to TRBJ2-1; TRBD2 matches at 7 bases. This CDR3 contains 14 residues. Germline V CDR1 and CDR2: SGHTA, FQGTGA. J was trimmed by 9 bases and V by 2 bases; bases with no gene match: 7. The CDR3 DNA sequence: TGTGCCAGCAGCTTAGAATCGGGAGGAGTTGAGCAGTTCTTC. Translating gives CASSLESGGVEQFF. The entire variable domain, with the rest obtained from reference TRBV7-3 and TRBJ2-1, is as follows: GAGVSQTPSNKVTEKGKYVELRCDPISGHTALYWYRQSLGQGPEFLIYFQGTGAADDSGLPNDRFFAVRPEGSVSTLKIQRTERGDSAVYLCASSLESGGVEQFFGPGTRLTVL.

The J gene is TRBJ1-2, the V gene TRBV6-6, with a weak D call TRBD1 (5 bases). The V gene lost 0 bases and the J gene lost 5 bases, with 10 bases spanning the gap. Germline assignment: CDR1 MNHNY and CDR2 SVGAGI (reference sequence). This CDR3 region has 14 residues. In nucleotides, the CDR3 is TGTGCCAGCAGTTACTCGAAGGGGAAGTATGGCTACACCTTC. Its translation: CASSYSKGKYGYTF.

This chain uses TRBV5-4 with TRBJ1-1, with TRBD1 matching 12 bases. V trimming: 3 bases; J trimming: 8 bases; junction bases outside the gene matches: 17. The CDR3 runs to 18 residues. Germline CDR1 reads SGHNT; CDR2 reads YYREEE (reference sequence). CDR3 sequence reads: CASSSPPLGTGGRAEAFF. The DNA for the CDR3 is TGTGCCAGCAGCTCCCCCCCTCTCGGGACAGGGGGCCGTGCCGAAGCTTTCTTT.

The genes are TRBV5-4 and TRBJ1-4, with a weak D call TRBD1 (6 bases). Germline CDR1 SGHNT, CDR2 YYREEE (reference sequence). The CDR3 is made up of 15 amino acids. V was clipped by 0 bases and J by 5 bases, with 11 bases between them. CDR3: CASSLETGSNEKLFF. The DNA for the CDR3 is TGTGCCAGCAGCTTGGAGACAGGCTCGAATGAAAAACTGTTTTTT. The full variable domain, rest sourced from reference TRBV5-4 and TRBJ1-4, is ETGVTQSPTHLIKTRGQQVTLRCSSQSGHNTVSWYQQALGQGPQFIFQYYREEENGRGNFPPRFSGLQFPNYSSELNVNALELDDSALYLCASSLETGSNEKLFFGSGTQLSVL.

The gene calls are TRBV27 and TRBJ1-1; 8 bases map to TRBD1. Germline CDR1 and CDR2: MNHEY and SMNVEV (reference sequence). CDR3 length equals 14 residues. Trimming took 0 bases from V and 6 from J; bases not matched to a gene: 3. The chain's CDR3 is CASSLSDRAAEAFF. The CDR3 DNA is TGTGCCAGCAGTTTATCGGACAGGGCGGCTGAAGCTTTCTTT.

The chain recombines TRBV7-6 with TRBJ2-1, with D perhaps TRBD2 (6 bases). Trimming left V 1 base short and J 0 bases short, with 7 bases between. Germline loops: CDR1 SGHVS, CDR2 FNYEAQ. The CDR3 has 15 residues. DNA of the CDR3: TGTGCCAGCAGCTTAGACGGGGGCTCCTACAATGAGCAGTTCTTC. It codes for CASSLDGGSYNEQFF.

This clone occurred once. The chain uses TRBV7-9 and TRBJ2-1; no definite D call. V lost 1 base, J lost 0 bases, and 7 bases lay in between. There are 15 residues in the CDR3. CDR1 and CDR2 (germline): SEHNR, FQNEAQ (reference sequence). The CDR3 DNA follows: TGTGCCAGCAGCTTAGGCATGAGCTCCTACAATGAGCAGTTCTTC. Residues: CASSLGMSSYNEQFF.

The gene calls are TRBV14 and TRBJ2-7; a possible D gene is TRBD2 (6 bases). V was pared by 2 bases and J by 3 bases, with 11 bases between. Germline CDR1 and CDR2: SGHDN and FVKESK. CDR3 length: 14 residues. The CDR3 nucleotides are TGTGCCAGCAGCCAACCGGGAGAGATCTACGAGCAGTACTTC. Protein product: CASSQPGEIYEQYF.